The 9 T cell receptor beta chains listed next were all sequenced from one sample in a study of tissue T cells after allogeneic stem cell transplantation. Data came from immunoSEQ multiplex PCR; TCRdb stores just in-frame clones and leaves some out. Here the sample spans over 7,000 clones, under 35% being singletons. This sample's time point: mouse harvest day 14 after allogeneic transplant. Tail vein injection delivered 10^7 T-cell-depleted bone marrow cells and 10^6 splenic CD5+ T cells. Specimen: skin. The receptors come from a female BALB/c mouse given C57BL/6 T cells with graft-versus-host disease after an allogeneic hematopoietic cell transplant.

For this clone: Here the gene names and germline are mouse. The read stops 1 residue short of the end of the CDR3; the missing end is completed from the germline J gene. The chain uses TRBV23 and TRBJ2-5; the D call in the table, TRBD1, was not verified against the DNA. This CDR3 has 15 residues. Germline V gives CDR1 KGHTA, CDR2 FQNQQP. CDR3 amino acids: CSSSQSGTGKDTQYF. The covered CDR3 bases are TGCTCCAGCAGTCAATCGGGGACAGGGAAAGACACCCAGTAC.

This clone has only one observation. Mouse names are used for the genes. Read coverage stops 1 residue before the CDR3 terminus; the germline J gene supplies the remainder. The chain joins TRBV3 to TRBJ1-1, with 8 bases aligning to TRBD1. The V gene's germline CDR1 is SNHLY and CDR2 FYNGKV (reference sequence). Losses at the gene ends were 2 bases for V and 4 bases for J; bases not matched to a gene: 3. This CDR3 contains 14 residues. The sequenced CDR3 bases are TGTGCCAGCAGCTTACAGGGGGCGCGCACAGAAGTCTTC. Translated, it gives CASSLQGARTEVF. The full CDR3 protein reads CASSLQGARTEVFF.

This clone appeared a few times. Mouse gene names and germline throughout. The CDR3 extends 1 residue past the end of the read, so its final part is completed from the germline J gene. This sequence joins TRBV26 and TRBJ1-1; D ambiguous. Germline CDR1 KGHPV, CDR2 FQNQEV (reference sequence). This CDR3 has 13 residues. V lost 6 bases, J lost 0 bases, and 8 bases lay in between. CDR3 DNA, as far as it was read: TGTGCCAGCAGCCGGGAATCAAACACAGAAGTCTTC. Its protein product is CASSRESNTEVF. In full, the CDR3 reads CASSRESNTEVFF.

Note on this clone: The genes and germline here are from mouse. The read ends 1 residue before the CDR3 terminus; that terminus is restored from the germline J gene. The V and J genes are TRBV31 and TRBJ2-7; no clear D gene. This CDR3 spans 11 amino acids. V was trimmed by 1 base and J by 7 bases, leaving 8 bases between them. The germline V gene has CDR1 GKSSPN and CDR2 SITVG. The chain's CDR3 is CAWSQGGEQYF. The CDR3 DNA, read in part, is TGTGCCTGGAGTCAGGGAGGGGAACAGTAC. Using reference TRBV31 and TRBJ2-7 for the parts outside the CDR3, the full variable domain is AQTIHQWPVAEIKAVGSPLSLGCTIKGKSSPNLYWYWQATGGTLQQLFYSITVGQVESVVQLNLSASRPKDDQFILSTEKLLLSHSGFYLCAWSQGGEQYFGPGTRLTVL.

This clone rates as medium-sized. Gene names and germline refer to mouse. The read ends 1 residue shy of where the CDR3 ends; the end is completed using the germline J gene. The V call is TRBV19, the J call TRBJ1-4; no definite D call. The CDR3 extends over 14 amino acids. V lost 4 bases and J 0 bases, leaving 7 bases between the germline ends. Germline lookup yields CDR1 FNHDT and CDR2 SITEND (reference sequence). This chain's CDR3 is CASSETISNERLFF. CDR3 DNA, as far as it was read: TGTGCCAGCAGTGAGACAATTTCCAACGAAAGATTATTT.

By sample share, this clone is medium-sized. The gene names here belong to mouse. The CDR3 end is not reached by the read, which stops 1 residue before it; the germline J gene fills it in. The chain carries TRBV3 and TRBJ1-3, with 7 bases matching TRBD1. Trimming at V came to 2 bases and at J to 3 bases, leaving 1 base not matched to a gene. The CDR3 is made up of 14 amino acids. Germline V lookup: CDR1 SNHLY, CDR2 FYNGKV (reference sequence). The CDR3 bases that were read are TGTGCCAGCAGCTTAAACAGGGGTGGAAATACGCTCTAT. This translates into CASSLNRGGNTLY. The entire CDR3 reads CASSLNRGGNTLYF.

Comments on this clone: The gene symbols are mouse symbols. The CDR3 DNA, read in part, is TGTGGTGCTAGGGACTGGGGGGGCGCTTATGCTGAGCAGTTC. This encodes CGARDWGGAYAEQF. The entire CDR3 reads CGARDWGGAYAEQFF. The chain combines TRBV20 with TRBJ2-1; 10 bases line up with TRBD2. The CDR3 end is not reached by the read, which stops 1 residue before it; the germline J gene fills it in. The CDR3 is made up of 15 amino acids. CDR1 is GFQATS, CDR2 STVNSAI, per germline. V shed 0 bases, J shed 4 bases, and the junction held 3 bases outside the gene matches. The full variable domain, rest sourced from reference TRBV20 and TRBJ2-1, is GALVYQYPRRTICKSGTSMRMECQAVGFQATSVAWYRQSPQKTFELIALSTVNSAIKYEQNFTQEKFPISHPNLSFSSMTVLNAYLEDRGLYLCGARDWGGAYAEQFFGPGTRLTVL.

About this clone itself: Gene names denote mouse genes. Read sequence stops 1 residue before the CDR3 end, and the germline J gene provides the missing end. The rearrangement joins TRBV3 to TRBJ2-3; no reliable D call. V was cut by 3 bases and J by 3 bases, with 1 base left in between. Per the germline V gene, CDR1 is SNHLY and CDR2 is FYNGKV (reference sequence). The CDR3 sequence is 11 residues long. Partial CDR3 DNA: TGTGCCAGCAGCTTGGCAGAAACGCTGTAT. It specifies CASSLAETLY. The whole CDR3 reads CASSLAETLYF.

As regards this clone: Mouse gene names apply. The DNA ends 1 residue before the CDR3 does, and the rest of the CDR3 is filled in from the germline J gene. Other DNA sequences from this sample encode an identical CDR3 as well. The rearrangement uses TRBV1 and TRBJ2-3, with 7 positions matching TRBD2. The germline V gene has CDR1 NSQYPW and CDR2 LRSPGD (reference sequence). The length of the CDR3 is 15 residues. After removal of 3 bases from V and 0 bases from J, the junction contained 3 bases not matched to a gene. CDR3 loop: CTCSAGGSSAETLYF. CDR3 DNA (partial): TGCACCTGCAGTGCGGGGGGGTCGAGTGCAGAAACGCTGTAT. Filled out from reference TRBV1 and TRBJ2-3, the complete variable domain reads VTLLEQNPRWRLVPRGQAVNLRCILKNSQYPWMSWYQQDLQKQLQWLFTLRSPGDKEVKSLPGADYLATRVTDTELRLQVANMSQGRTLYCTCSAGGSSAETLYFGSGTRLTVL.